One sample yielded the 30 T cell receptor beta chains listed below, sequenced in a study of human T cells and chemical hapten exposure. Documented time point: patch test 1, 2 weeks after DPC sensitization. The sample's treatment: therapeutic diphenylcyclopropenone sensitization with weekly scalp DPC. TCRdb reprocessed the RACE reads via MiXCR and lists one record per CDR3 protein. The sample lists 350,000 or so distinct CDR3 sequences; around 7% were seen once. Sequencing used whole blood, obtained in connection with sensitization to the hapten diphenylcyclopropenone (DPC). The receptors were gathered from a woman in her late teens or twenties with alopecia areata. Some clones in this sample may be carry-over from other donors' samples.

This clonotype was seen a few times. CDR3 amino acids: CASSTGSGSEKLFF. Written as DNA, the CDR3 is TGTGCCAGCAGTACAGGGAGTGGCAGTGAAAAACTGTTTTTT. The rearrangement joins TRBV12-3 or TRBV12-4 to TRBJ1-4; D may be TRBD1 (6 bases). CDR3 size: 14 residues. V was pared by 5 bases and J by 7 bases, with 14 bases between.

This clonotype was seen many times. This chain links TRBV12-3 or TRBV12-4 with TRBJ2-3, with D possibly matching TRBD2 (5 bases). The CDR3 is made up of 15 amino acids. V was pared by 3 bases and J by 3 bases, with 13 bases between. This chain's CDR3 is CASSLDGRGTDTQYF. CDR3 DNA sequence: TGTGCCAGCAGTTTGGACGGACGGGGAACAGATACGCAGTATTTT.

The chain uses TRBV14 and TRBJ1-2; D gene ambiguous. CDR1 is SGHDN and CDR2 is FVKESK in the germline V gene. CDR3 size: 12 residues. Trimming took 6 bases from V and 5 from J, leaving 10 bases between them. The CDR3 protein is CASSELKYGYTF. CDR3 in DNA: TGTGCCAGCAGTGAACTTAAGTATGGCTACACCTTC.

This clonotype was counted between two and nine times. J is TRBJ1-1 and V is TRBV12-3 or TRBV12-4, with D hard to call. Between the trimmed V and J ends, which lost 6 bases and 5 bases, there was a span of 13 bases. The CDR3 spans 13 residues. In DNA, the CDR3 is TGTGCCAGCAGGGATAGGTTTTCTACTGAAGCTTTCTTT. This translates into CASRDRFSTEAFF.

This clonotype was detected ten times or more. The chain carries TRBV3-1 and TRBJ1-1; D is perhaps TRBD1 (5 bases). With 3 bases removed from V and 8 bases from J, the gap between germline ends came to 16 bases. CDR3 length equals 14 residues. CDR1 is LGHDT, CDR2 YNNKEL, per germline (reference sequence). CDR3 protein: CASSQLRGRGEAFF. The CDR3 region has the DNA TGTGCCAGCAGCCAGCTTAGGGGTCGGGGGGAAGCTTTCTTT.

The chain recombines TRBV27 with TRBJ2-1; no firm D call. Trimming stripped 4 bases from V and 0 bases from J, with 16 bases between. The CDR3 contains 17 residues. Germline V gene sequence: CDR1 MNHEY, CDR2 SMNVEV (reference sequence). CDR3 sequence reads: CASSYGLAYRSYNEQFF. The CDR3 region has the DNA TGTGCCAGCAGTTATGGTTTGGCCTACCGCTCCTACAATGAGCAGTTCTTC.

A few counts support this clonotype. J is TRBJ1-5 and V is TRBV20-1, with 9 nucleotides matching TRBD1. This CDR3 is built from 13 residues. Per the germline V gene, CDR1 is DFQATT and CDR2 is SNEGSKA (reference sequence). Germline trimming cut 6 bases from V and 7 bases from J; bases unmatched to any gene: 7. In nucleotides, the CDR3 is TGCAGTGCAACAGGGGGCATTACGCAGCCCCAGCATTTT. It is translated as CSATGGITQPQHF.

This clonotype was seen ten or more times. For the CDR3, the DNA is TGTGCCAGCAGTCCGGACAGCAGAGCTTTCTTT. Translation: CASSPDSRAFF. The chain carries TRBV6-2 or TRBV6-3 and TRBJ1-1, with a weak D call TRBD1 (6 bases). The CDR3 is 11 residues long. Trimming took 5 bases from V and 10 from J, leaving 11 bases between them. Germline CDR1 and CDR2: MNHEY and SVGEGT.

This clonotype was detected only a few times. This chain joins TRBV12-3 or TRBV12-4 and TRBJ1-6; D gene ambiguous. V lost 6 bases and J lost 6, with 9 bases in between. The length of the CDR3 is 13 residues. CDR3 sequence reads: CASSPGANSPLHF. The CDR3 nucleotides read TGTGCCAGCAGCCCGGGAGCTAATTCACCCCTCCACTTT.

This clonotype came up many times. The rearrangement uses TRBV7-8 and TRBJ2-2; possibly TRBD2 for D (7 bases). Germline V gene sequence: CDR1 SGHVS, CDR2 FQNEAQ. Trimming took off 5 bases at V and 4 bases at J, with 11 bases between the two ends. This CDR3 contains 14 residues. As DNA, the CDR3 is TGTGCCAGCAGCCCAGGGGAGGGCACCGGGGAGCTGTTTTTT. This translates into CASSPGEGTGELFF.

At least ten counts were recorded for this clonotype. The chain carries TRBV5-5 and TRBJ1-1; maybe TRBD1 (5 bases). Germline CDR1 is SGHKS and CDR2 is YYEKEE (reference sequence). The CDR3 consists of 14 residues. V was shortened by 0 bases and J by 5 bases, with 11 bases between the two germline ends. CDR3 in amino acids: CASSLGQGGTEAFF. Here the CDR3 DNA reads TGTGCCAGCAGCTTGGGTCAGGGCGGAACTGAAGCTTTCTTT. Full variable domain (remainder filled in from reference TRBV5-5 and TRBJ1-1): DAGVTQSPTHLIKTRGQQVTLRCSPISGHKSVSWYQQVLGQGPQFIFQYYEKEERGRGNFPDRFSARQFPNYSSELNVNALLLGDSALYLCASSLGQGGTEAFFGQGTRLTVV.

The gene calls are TRBV3-1 and TRBJ1-2; D not resolved. This CDR3 comprises 13 residues. Germline V lookup: CDR1 LGHDT, CDR2 YNNKEL (reference sequence). Trimming shortened V by 3 bases and J by 5 bases, and 10 bases separated the two germline ends. The DNA of the CDR3 is TGTGCCAGCAGCCAGGCCGGTCCATATGGCTACACCTTC. The encoded protein is CASSQAGPYGYTF.

The V gene is TRBV3-1, the J gene TRBJ2-3; D unresolved. The CDR3 covers 14 residues. Trimming removed 3 bases from V and 1 base from J, with 8 bases in between. Germline loops: CDR1 LGHDT, CDR2 YNNKEL (reference sequence). The CDR3, as DNA: TGTGCCAGCAGCCAGACCCGGGGCACAGATACGCAGTATTTT. It codes for CASSQTRGTDTQYF.

This clonotype came up many times. This sequence joins TRBV6-5 and TRBJ2-6; a possible D gene is TRBD1 (5 bases). Germline loops: CDR1 MNHEY, CDR2 SVGAGI. With 5 bases removed from V and 0 bases from J, the gap between germline ends came to 8 bases. This CDR3 has 15 amino acids. CDR3 bases: TGTGCCAGCAGTCAACAGGTCTCTGGGGCCAACGTCCTGACTTTC. Protein: CASSQQVSGANVLTF.

This clonotype was seen at least ten times. An end of the junction does not agree with germline; a read error may underlie this. The rearrangement joins TRBV7-2 to TRBJ1-2, with 9 bases fitting TRBD1. This CDR3 is built from 13 residues. The V gene's germline CDR1 is SGHTA and CDR2 FQGNSA. CDR3 protein: CASSLGQGRGYTF. The CDR3, as DNA: TGCGCCAGCAGCTTGGGACAGGGAAGAGGCTACACCTTC.

This clonotype was counted at least ten times. The J gene is TRBJ2-2, the V gene TRBV4-3, with 9 bases matching TRBD2. From germline, CDR1 is LGHNA and CDR2 YSLEER. V lost 2 bases to trimming and J lost 0 bases; unmatched junction nucleotides: 1. The CDR3 loop spans 16 amino acids. The CDR3, as DNA: TGCGCCAGCAGCCAAATAGCGGGGGCGAACACCGGGGAGCTGTTTTTT. This gives the protein CASSQIAGANTGELFF.

This clonotype was counted a few times. The chain employs TRBV10-3 and TRBJ2-3, with D unresolved. The length of the CDR3 is 13 residues. V lost 5 bases and J 6 bases, leaving 12 bases between the germline ends. From germline, CDR1 is ENHRY and CDR2 SYGVKD. Here the CDR3 reads CAISRKPADTQYF. CDR3 in DNA: TGTGCCATCAGTAGAAAGCCCGCGGATACGCAGTATTTT.

V and J are TRBV6-6 and TRBJ1-5; D is possibly TRBD1 (6 bases). The CDR3 is made up of 15 amino acids. The germline gives CDR1 MNHNY, CDR2 SVGAGI (reference sequence). With 5 bases removed from V and 5 bases from J, the gap between germline ends came to 16 bases. The CDR3 bases are TGTGCCAGCAGTCATAGGGGGGGCGGCGATCAGCCCCAGCATTTT. Translated, it gives CASSHRGGGDQPQHF.

In its sample, this clonotype was seen a few times. This chain joins TRBV7-9 and TRBJ2-6; D gene uncertain. With 1 base removed from V and 0 bases from J, the gap between germline ends came to 7 bases. CDR1 is SEHNR and CDR2 is FQNEAQ in the germline V gene (reference sequence). The CDR3 runs 16 residues. The CDR3 bases are TGTGCCAGCAGCTTAGTATCTGCCTCTGGGGCCAACGTCCTGACTTTC. Protein: CASSLVSASGANVLTF. The full variable domain, rest sourced from reference TRBV7-9 and TRBJ2-6, is DTGVSQNPRHKITKRGQNVTFRCDPISEHNRLYWYRQTLGQGPEFLTYFQNEAQLEKSRLLSDRFSAERPKGSFSTLEIQRTEQGDSAMYLCASSLVSASGANVLTFGAGSRLTVL.

This clonotype was observed at least ten times. The genes are TRBV4-3 and TRBJ1-4, with 7 bases aligning to TRBD1. The V and J ends lost 6 bases and 7 bases, in that order; junction bases with no gene match: 11. The CDR3 spans 15 residues. Per germline, CDR1 LGHNA and CDR2 YSLEER. The CDR3 region is CASRARTGGSEKLFF. CDR3 in DNA: TGCGCCAGCAGAGCCCGGACAGGCGGGAGTGAAAAACTGTTTTTT.

This clonotype was observed many times. The rearrangement links TRBV3-1 to TRBJ2-6; TRBD1 might be the D (5 bases). The germline V gene encodes CDR1 LGHDT and CDR2 YNNKEL (reference sequence). V lost 6 bases and J 2 bases, leaving 8 bases between the germline ends. The CDR3 is 14 residues long. The CDR3 sequence is CASRLTAGANVLTF. The CDR3 DNA reads as TGTGCCAGCAGATTGACAGCTGGGGCCAACGTCCTGACTTTC.

The CDR3 sequence: CASSQDRAGRGGYTF. CDR3 in DNA: TGCGCCAGCAGCCAAGATAGGGCTGGCCGGGGGGGCTACACCTTC. The J gene is TRBJ1-2, the V gene TRBV4-3; weak D call: TRBD1 (5 bases). V was cut by 0 bases and J by 8 bases, with 16 bases left in between. The CDR3 covers 15 residues. Germline V gene data show CDR1 as LGHNA and CDR2 as YSLEER.

This clonotype was counted only a few times. The chain employs TRBV2 and TRBJ2-7; the D is unclear. The V end lost 7 bases, the J end lost 0 bases, and 13 bases lay between the germline ends. Germline loops: CDR1 SNHLY, CDR2 FYNNEI. This CDR3 spans 14 amino acids. The CDR3 sequence is CASTASWSSYEQYF. CDR3 nucleotides: TGTGCCAGCACCGCCTCGTGGAGCTCCTACGAGCAGTACTTC.

This clonotype was counted many times. The chain has TRBV24-1 and TRBJ2-3; tentative D call: TRBD2 (6 bases). The V and J ends lost 8 bases and 0 bases respectively, with 26 bases between them. The germline V gene encodes CDR1 KGHDR and CDR2 SFDVKD. The CDR3 consists of 19 residues. The CDR3 DNA follows: TGTGCCACCATACCTAAGGGACTCAAGTCCTCGGTTAGCACAGATACGCAGTATTTT. Its translation: CATIPKGLKSSVSTDTQYF.

This clonotype was observed many times. V usage is TRBV7-9 and J usage is TRBJ2-7; 8 bases fit TRBD2. The CDR3 runs to 13 residues. The germline V gene encodes CDR1 SEHNR and CDR2 FQNEAQ (reference sequence). V was pared by 5 bases and J by 3 bases, with 3 bases of the junction left unmatched. The CDR3 loop is CASSPAGGYEQYF. In DNA form, the CDR3 reads TGTGCCAGCAGCCCGGCGGGGGGCTACGAGCAGTACTTC.

The chain uses TRBV7-2 and TRBJ2-6; D is unresolved. CDR3 length: 15 residues. The ends were cut back, 2 bases at V and 3 bases at J, with 8 bases in the middle. CDR1 is SGHTA, CDR2 FQGNSA, per germline. In DNA form, the CDR3 reads TGTGCCAGCAGCTTAACTACCAGTGGGGCCAACGTCCTGACTTTC. This gives the protein CASSLTTSGANVLTF.

V usage is TRBV12-3 or TRBV12-4 and J usage is TRBJ2-1, with a possible D match to TRBD1 (5 bases). The germline V and J ends were trimmed by 3 bases and 8 bases, with 11 bases remaining between them. The CDR3 totals 13 residues. The CDR3 DNA sequence: TGTGCCAGCAGTTTCCGTGTGACAGATGAGCAGTTCTTC. Protein sequence: CASSFRVTDEQFF.

At least ten counts were recorded for this clonotype. This sequence joins TRBV27 and TRBJ2-3; the match to TRBD1 covers 8 bases. Germline trimming cut 4 bases from V and 3 bases from J; bases unmatched to any gene: 3. Germline V gives CDR1 MNHEY, CDR2 SMNVEV (reference sequence). The CDR3 has 14 amino acids. CDR3 nucleotides: TGTGCCAGCAGTTCTACAGGGGGAACAGATACGCAGTATTTT. Protein sequence: CASSSTGGTDTQYF.

The CDR3: CASSAPGLAQETQYF. In DNA, the CDR3 is TGTGCCAGCTCAGCTCCGGGACTAGCACAAGAGACCCAGTACTTC. V and J are TRBV18 and TRBJ2-5, with TRBD2 matching over 9 bases. The CDR3 covers 15 residues. Trimming removed 5 bases from V and 2 bases from J; junction bases left unmatched: 6. Germline lookup yields CDR1 KGHSH and CDR2 LQKENI.

The rearrangement joins TRBV5-5 to TRBJ1-2; perhaps TRBD1 as D (5 bases). Germline CDR1 is SGHKS and CDR2 is YYEKEE (reference sequence). The CDR3 length is 11 residues. Trimming cost V 3 bases and J 10 bases, with 10 bases left between them. Written as DNA, the CDR3 is TGTGCCAGCAGCTGGGGGGACTCCTACACCTTC. It encodes CASSWGDSYTF.